The T cell receptor (beta chain) under discussion was sequenced for a study of cytomegalovirus exposure and HLA in healthy donors. Primers: 60 Vbeta forward and 13 Jbeta reverse. The table came from immunoSEQ multiplex PCR; TCRdb's copy has only in-frame clones and leaves some out. The sample contains about 160,000 clones, roughly four fifths of which appear only once. This clone was observed a handful of times. Its antigen remains unidentified. Germline V gene data show CDR1 as LNHDA and CDR2 as SQIVND (reference sequence). Trimming cost V 1 base and J 3 bases, with 7 bases left between them. CDR3 size: 13 residues. Study-level findings and limits: About 87% or about 30% of the time was how often most TCR beta V segments were productive, according to an earlier analysis. Highest at DRB1 and lowest at HLA-C, TCR association rates differed among HLA loci in a later analysis.

The chain uses TRBV19 and TRBJ2-7; D is unclear. The material sequenced was PBMCs. This sequence originates from a man in his forties in good health and CMV-seronegative. In DNA form, the CDR3 reads TGTGCCAGTAGTATAGGGCAGGTCTACGAGCAGTACTTC. This sequence encodes CASSIGQVYEQYF.